This TCR beta chain was sequenced during a study of cytomegalovirus exposure and HLA in healthy donors. This clone turned up a few times. The PCR was carried out with 60 Vbeta primers and 13 Jbeta primers. Profiling relied on immunoSEQ multiplex PCR, and the TCRdb table lists in-frame clones only, not all of them. The repertoire has 90,000 to 140,000 clones, 75% to 90% of them found once; the top ten carry 6.9%. With 0 bases removed from V and 8 bases from J, the gap between germline ends came to 10 bases. Germline-derived CDR1 and CDR2 are MNHEY and SVGAGI. This CDR3 spans 14 amino acids. The sequence derives from a man aged 25-45 years in good health and CMV-seropositive. The V call is TRBV6-5, the J call TRBJ1-4; possibly TRBD1 for D (5 bases). The specimen was PBMCs. The DNA of the CDR3 is TGTGCCAGCAGTTACTCGTCGGGGGGGGAAAAACTGTTTTTT. This sequence encodes CASSYSSGGEKLFF.